Listed below are T cell receptor beta chains from one sample, sequenced in a study of blood T cell repertoires in COVID-19. Data came from immunoSEQ multiplex PCR; TCRdb stores just in-frame clones and leaves some out. The data show a few hundred thousand clones, roughly 83% seen once. Sequencing was done on a sample of peripheral blood. The receptor source for this set is a man in his 60s who had recovered from COVID-19. The CDR3 runs from the conserved cysteine through the conserved F or W. The order of the fields is clone size, J gene, V gene, CDR3 length, D gene, CDR3 protein, CDR3 DNA. The D gene is left open where the match is weak. A clone size is listed for some rows: how often the clone was seen (once, few, many), or a class if it is expanded.

>.|TRBJ2-1|TRBV5-4|15|TRBD1
CASGPGQGRPNEQFF
TGTGCCAGCGGCCCGGGACAGGGGCGCCCCAATGAGCAGTTCTTC
>.|TRBJ1-2|TRBV7-9|14|.
CASSLGDYSAGYTF
TGTGCCAGCAGCTTAGGAGATTATAGTGCCGGCTACACCTTC
>.|TRBJ1-1|TRBV2|17|TRBD1
CASPKAGTGEDNTEAFF
TGTGCCAGTCCGAAAGCCGGGACAGGGGAGGATAACACTGAAGCTTTCTTT
>.|TRBJ1-5|TRBV18|15|TRBD1
CASSPGTGGNQPQHF
TGTGCCAGCTCACCGGGGACAGGGGGCAATCAGCCCCAGCATTTT
>once|TRBJ2-1|TRBV2|15|TRBD2
CASSDATSGNNEQFF
TGTGCCAGCAGTGACGCGACTAGCGGAAACAATGAGCAGTTCTTC
>once|TRBJ2-5|TRBV11-3|12|.
CASSGSWETQYF
TGTGCCAGCAGCGGTAGTTGGGAGACCCAGTACTTC
>.|TRBJ1-6|TRBV5-8|16|TRBD1
CASSLPWRTGLSPLHF
TGTGCCAGCAGCTTGCCGTGGAGGACAGGGTTGTCACCCCTCCACTTT
>.|TRBJ1-1|TRBV5-1|13|.
CASSLDTQSEAFF
TGCGCCAGCAGCTTAGATACACAGTCTGAAGCTTTCTTT
>.|TRBJ2-7|TRBV2|15|.
CASSGFGGGLYEQYF
TGTGCCAGCAGTGGGTTTGGCGGGGGCCTGTACGAGCAGTACTTC
>.|TRBJ2-7|TRBV5-1|14|TRBD2
CASSLEAGDYEQYF
TGCGCCAGCAGCTTGGAGGCGGGAGACTACGAGCAGTACTTC
>.|TRBJ2-5|TRBV28|15|TRBD1
CASSSPGTAQETQYF
TGTGCCAGCAGTTCACCCGGGACAGCACAAGAGACCCAGTACTTC
>.|TRBJ1-5|TRBV24-1|17|.
CATSARSRGWGNQPQHF
TGTGCCACCAGTGCCCGATCCAGGGGTTGGGGCAATCAGCCCCAGCATTTT
>.|TRBJ2-7|TRBV10-3|17|TRBD2
CAISESASGSFTYEQYF
TGTGCCATCAGTGAGTCGGCTAGCGGATCCTTCACCTACGAGCAGTACTTC
>.|TRBJ2-7|TRBV18|15|TRBD2
CASSPRTSGSYEQYF
TGTGCCAGCTCACCTCGGACTAGCGGCTCCTACGAGCAGTACTTC
>.|TRBJ2-1|TRBV10-3|13|TRBD1
CAISEQGRNEQFF
TGTGCCATCAGTGAACAGGGGAGAAATGAGCAGTTCTTC
>.|TRBJ1-3|TRBV6-5|15|.
CASSRDRISGNTIYF
TGTGCCAGCAGTCGCGACAGAATCTCTGGAAACACCATATATTTT
>.|TRBJ2-7|TRBV5-6|16|TRBD2
CASSSPWGGEAYEQYF
TGTGCCAGCAGCTCCCCTTGGGGGGGGGAAGCCTACGAGCAGTACTTC
>.|TRBJ2-3|TRBV7-9|15|.
CASSHDREEIDTQYF
TGTGCCAGCAGCCACGACAGGGAGGAAATAGATACGCAGTATTTT
>.|TRBJ2-3|TRBV6-1|16|TRBD2
CASSDLAGGQIDTQYF
TGTGCCAGCAGTGATCTAGCGGGGGGGCAGATAGATACGCAGTATTTT
>.|TRBJ2-2|TRBV7-9|17|.
CASSVGRASRNGGELFF
TGTGCCAGCAGCGTAGGGCGGGCCTCAAGAAACGGCGGGGAGCTGTTTTTT
>.|TRBJ2-3|TRBV24-1|16|TRBD2
CATSDELAGGPDTQYF
TGTGCCACCAGTGACGAGTTAGCGGGGGGGCCAGATACGCAGTATTTT
>few|TRBJ2-7|TRBV19|13|TRBD1
CASSRQGTHEQYF
TGTGCCAGTAGTCGACAGGGGACCCACGAGCAGTACTTC
>.|TRBJ2-5|TRBV5-1|17|TRBD2
CASSDPSSGGIQETQYF
TGCGCCAGCAGCGACCCCTCTAGCGGGGGTATACAAGAGACCCAGTACTTC
>.|TRBJ2-1|TRBV5-5|13|.
CASSLDGFNEQFF
TGTGCCAGCAGCTTGGACGGGTTCAATGAGCAGTTCTTC
>.|TRBJ2-7|TRBV7-9|15|TRBD2
CASSHGLAGVDEQYF
TGTGCCAGCAGCCATGGACTAGCGGGAGTTGACGAGCAGTACTTC
>.|TRBJ2-1|TRBV10-2|17|.
CASQLFRSGSSYNEQFF
TGCGCCAGCCAATTATTTCGAAGCGGTAGCTCCTACAATGAGCAGTTCTTC
>.|TRBJ2-2|TRBV7-3|15|.
CASSPTGINTGELFF
TGTGCCAGCAGCCCTACAGGGATTAACACCGGGGAGCTGTTTTTT